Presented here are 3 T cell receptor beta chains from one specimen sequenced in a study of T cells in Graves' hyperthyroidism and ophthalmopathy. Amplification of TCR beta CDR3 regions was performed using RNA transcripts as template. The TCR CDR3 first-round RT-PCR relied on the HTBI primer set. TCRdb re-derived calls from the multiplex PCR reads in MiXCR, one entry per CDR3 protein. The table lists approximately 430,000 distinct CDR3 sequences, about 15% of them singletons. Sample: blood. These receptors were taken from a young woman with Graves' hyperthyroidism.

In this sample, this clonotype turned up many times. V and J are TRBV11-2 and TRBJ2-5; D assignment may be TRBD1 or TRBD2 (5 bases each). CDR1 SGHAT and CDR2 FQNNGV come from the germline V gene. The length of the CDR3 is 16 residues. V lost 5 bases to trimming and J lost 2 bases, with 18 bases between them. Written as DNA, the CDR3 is TGTGCCAGCAGCCTCGGGGACCCGTGGGCACAAGAGACCCAGTACTTC. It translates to CASSLGDPWAQETQYF.

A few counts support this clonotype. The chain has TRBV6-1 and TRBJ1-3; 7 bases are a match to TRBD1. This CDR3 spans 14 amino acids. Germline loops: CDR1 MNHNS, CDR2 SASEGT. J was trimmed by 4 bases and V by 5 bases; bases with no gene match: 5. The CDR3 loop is CASSFRTGGNTIYF. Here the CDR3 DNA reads TGTGCCAGCAGTTTTCGGACAGGCGGAAACACCATATATTTT.

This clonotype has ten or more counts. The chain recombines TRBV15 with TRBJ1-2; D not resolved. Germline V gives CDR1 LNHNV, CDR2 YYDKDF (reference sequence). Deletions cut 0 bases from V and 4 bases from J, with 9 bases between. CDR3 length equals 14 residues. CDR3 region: CATSREREAYGYTF. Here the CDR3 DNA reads TGTGCCACCAGCAGAGAAAGGGAAGCCTATGGCTACACCTTC.